The 3 T cell receptor beta chains below come from one sample, sequenced in a study of CD8 T cells in ankylosing spondylitis. Study-wide findings and caveats: Seemingly distinctive of ankylosing spondylitis blood was a TCR beta motif formed by eight highly homologous variants.

Each CDR3 protein gets one entry after TCRdb re-called the 5' RACE reads with MiXCR. The sample records around 890,000 distinct CDR3 sequences, about 10% being singletons. What these receptors recognize is not known. Sequenced input: blood, either unsorted or a sorted T cell fraction (not recorded which). These receptors came from a male donor with ankylosing spondylitis.

This clonotype was seen ten or more times. This chain links TRBV5-1 with TRBJ1-1; D is uncertain. The CDR3 totals 13 residues. CDR1 and CDR2 from the germline V gene are SGHRS and YFSETQ. V shed 9 bases and J shed 7 bases, with 19 bases lying between them. This chain's CDR3 is CATTTIPGGEAFF. The DNA for the CDR3 is TGCGCCACCACGACCATCCCCGGAGGTGAAGCTTTCTTT.

V usage is TRBV18 and J usage is TRBJ2-3, with 9 bases fitting TRBD2. After removal of 3 bases from V and 1 base from J, the junction contained 8 bases not matched to a gene. This CDR3 spans 17 amino acids. Looked up from germline, CDR1 is KGHSH and CDR2 is LQKENI. The DNA of the CDR3 is TGTGCCAGCTCACCTTTTCTGCGGGGGGGCCGCACAGATACGCAGTATTTT. It yields the protein CASSPFLRGGRTDTQYF.

This clonotype was detected only a few times. J is TRBJ2-3 and V is TRBV5-1, with D possibly matching TRBD1 (7 bases). The CDR3 is 16 amino acids. V shed 5 bases and J shed 8 bases, with 24 bases lying between them. The V gene's germline CDR1 is SGHRS and CDR2 YFSETQ. The CDR3 coding sequence is TGCGCCAGCAGTCCCCGGGGGACAGCGACGGTCGGTACGCAGTATTTT. This sequence encodes CASSPRGTATVGTQYF.